This T cell receptor beta chain was recorded in a study of shared clonotypes between healthy human individuals. Findings of the study overall: At large depth, rarefaction still showed sorted-subset sequencing to be incomplete.

Note on this clone: Its matching antigen is unknown.

Researchers partitioned CD4+ cells into CD45RA+ naive and CD45RA-negative memory subsets. Each sorted subset replicate got 200 ng genomic DNA, tens of thousands of genomes. Here immunoSEQ multiplex PCR was the method, and the copy in TCRdb shows in-frame clones only, minus some. The sample has about 1.5 million clones, about 98% seen once. The J segment lost 4 bases and the V segment lost 5 bases, leaving 8 bases of the junction unmatched. The CDR3 is 15 residues long. Germline-derived CDR1 and CDR2 are KGHSH and LQKENI. Material: naive CD4+ T cells sorted from blood. Documented subset: CD45RA+ positively selected. This sequence originates from a man under 40 in good health. This chain uses TRBV18 with TRBJ1-1; 9 bases match TRBD1. The CDR3 bases are TGTGCCAGCTCAATCAAGGACAGGGGCAGCACTGAAGCTTTCTTT. This translates into CASSIKDRGSTEAFF.